The clone carrying this T cell receptor (beta chain) was seen more than once but under ten times. This sample stems from a study of identical twins. TCRdb independently ran MiXCR on the 5' RACE reads; one entry per CDR3 protein. The sample has a few hundred thousand distinct CDR3 sequences, approximately 18% seen once; the top ten hold less than 15%. CDR3 length: 14 amino acids. V lost 5 bases and J lost 4, with 15 bases in between. Sequenced: naive T cells sorted from blood. The genes are TRBV12-3 or TRBV12-4 and TRBJ2-7; tentatively, D is TRBD1 or TRBD2 (5 bases each). The sequence was obtained from a man aged 50-59 years in good health. In nucleotides, the CDR3 is TGTGCCAGCAGTCTCCTCATGGGGGATTACGAGCAGTACTTC. This gives the protein CASSLLMGDYEQYF.